The T cell receptor (beta chain) described here comes from a study of siplizumab effects on memory and regulatory T cells. Study-wide results and caveats: Siplizumab cultures yielded proliferating Tregs whose suppressive function was not confirmed. Alloreactive sequences from unstimulated CD4+ memory cells fell significantly with siplizumab.

TCRdb's table, derived via immunoSEQ multiplex PCR, lists solely in-frame clones and lacks some. The table includes roughly 100,000 clones, more than 85% detected once. This clone was seen a single time. Its specificity is not known. The CDR3 runs 16 residues. Germline V lookup: CDR1 GTSNPN, CDR2 SVGIG (reference sequence). Trimming stripped 1 base from V and 1 base from J, with 14 bases between. This rearrangement joins TRBV30 to TRBJ2-1, with D tentatively TRBD1 or TRBD2 (5 bases each). Material for sequencing was CD8+ T cells sorted from blood. The receptor was isolated from a human donor in good health. CDR3 sequence: CAWSAGAGRSYNEQFF. The CDR3 DNA follows: TGTGCCTGGAGTGCCGGGGCAGGAAGATCCTACAATGAGCAGTTCTTC.